A single sample is the source of the 28 T cell receptor beta chains below, sequenced in a study of blood T cells in healthy people across ages. A J-beta primer mix and a sample-barcoded 5' primer were used in a second PCR of about 7 to 12 cycles. TCRdb itself ran the 5' RACE reads through MiXCR, one entry per CDR3 protein. The sample has 1.4 million or so distinct CDR3 sequences, 40% to 45% seen once. Sequences were obtained from blood. The receptors here all came from a young woman in good health.

V gene TRBV29-1 combines with J gene TRBJ2-1; TRBD1 matches 8 bases. Germline-derived CDR1 and CDR2 are SQVTM and ANQGSEA. The CDR3 is 11 residues long. Trimming cost V 7 bases and J 8 bases; bases outside gene matches: 4. CDR3 nucleotides: TGCAGCGCAGGACAGGGAGATGAGCAGTTCTTC. Translating gives CSAGQGDEQFF.

The rearrangement uses TRBV4-1 and TRBJ2-7; D may correspond to TRBD1 or TRBD2 (5 bases each). The J call could be wrong; TRBJ2-5 is a better fit for the DNA end. This CDR3 spans 18 amino acids. Germline assignment: CDR1 MGHRA and CDR2 YSYEKL. For the CDR3, the DNA is TGCGCCAGCAGCCGACCTATAAACCGGGACCCCGTAGGGGAGACCCAGTACTTC. This gives the protein CASSRPINRDPVGETQYF.

The rearrangement links TRBV12-3 or TRBV12-4 to TRBJ2-7; 8 bases line up with TRBD2. After removal of 4 bases from V and 5 bases from J, the junction contained 16 bases not matched to a gene. The CDR3 length is 17 residues. The CDR3 DNA follows: TGTGCCAGCAGTTCTCTGGGTCGTGGACTAGCTACCCACGAGCAGTACTTC. This translates into CASSSLGRGLATHEQYF.

The chain employs TRBV27 and TRBJ2-1; unclear D gene. V was clipped by 0 bases and J by 8 bases, with 8 bases between them. Germline CDR1 is MNHEY and CDR2 is SMNVEV (reference sequence). The CDR3 is 13 amino acids. The CDR3 DNA reads as TGTGCCAGCAGTTTATCCTCCGGGCATGAGCAGTTCTTC. This encodes CASSLSSGHEQFF.

The gene calls are TRBV7-2 and TRBJ2-7; 11 positions agree with TRBD2. Germline V gene data show CDR1 as SGHTA and CDR2 as FQGNSA. The V and J ends lost 2 bases and 2 bases, in that order; junction bases with no gene match: 11. The CDR3 is 18 amino acids. The CDR3 here is CASSLSSASGRPPYEQYF. The DNA for the CDR3 is TGTGCCAGCAGCTTAAGTTCAGCTAGCGGGAGGCCCCCCTACGAGCAGTACTTC.

The rearrangement links TRBV6-2 or TRBV6-3 to TRBJ2-3; no definite D call. Trimming shortened V by 0 bases and J by 0 bases, and 10 bases separated the two germline ends. Germline lookup yields CDR1 MNHEY and CDR2 SVGEGT. There are 16 residues in the CDR3. The CDR3 reads CASSYSTALSTDTQYF. The CDR3 DNA sequence: TGTGCCAGCAGTTACTCGACCGCCCTAAGCACAGATACGCAGTATTTT.

This clonotype was counted only a few times. This chain links TRBV12-3 or TRBV12-4 with TRBJ2-3; a possible D gene is TRBD2 (7 bases). This CDR3 is built from 15 residues. Trimming removed 6 bases from V and 2 bases from J, with 15 bases in between. The CDR3, as DNA: TGTGCCAGCAGGGTGCGGGGGCTGGACACAGATACGCAGTATTTT. The encoded protein is CASRVRGLDTDTQYF.

This chain uses TRBV27 with TRBJ2-7; TRBD1 matches 8 bases. The V and J ends lost 6 bases and 0 bases, in that order; junction bases with no gene match: 16. The CDR3 covers 18 residues. CDR1 MNHEY and CDR2 SMNVEV come from the germline V gene (reference sequence). The CDR3 region is CASRPGQVALLPSYEQYF. As DNA, the CDR3 is TGTGCCAGCAGGCCGGGACAGGTCGCCCTCCTCCCCTCCTACGAGCAGTACTTC.

This clonotype appeared many times. This chain uses TRBV7-2 with TRBJ2-1, with D possibly being TRBD2 (6 bases). V lost 5 bases and J lost 2, with 7 bases in between. The germline CDR1 and CDR2 sequences are SGHTA and FQGNSA. This CDR3 has 13 residues. The CDR3 DNA follows: TGTGCCAGCAGCCGGACTACCTACAATGAGCAGTTCTTC. Its translation: CASSRTTYNEQFF.

The rearrangement joins TRBV9 to TRBJ2-5, with TRBD2 identical over 9 bases. The V gene's germline CDR1 is SGDLS and CDR2 YYNGEE. After removal of 0 bases from V and 11 bases from J, the junction contained 11 bases not matched to a gene. The CDR3 runs 15 residues. The DNA of the CDR3 is TGTGCCAGCAGCGTAGGCGGGGGGGCTGTAGATGAGCAGTACTTC. Its translation: CASSVGGGAVDEQYF.

V gene TRBV15 combines with J gene TRBJ2-1; 7 nucleotides agree with TRBD2. Trimming removed 1 base from V and 10 bases from J; junction bases left unmatched: 13. Germline V gene lookup returns CDR1 LNHNV and CDR2 YYDKDF (reference sequence). The CDR3 has 16 residues. CDR3 sequence reads: CATSRASGDGFNEQFF. Written as DNA, the CDR3 is TGTGCCACCAGCAGAGCGAGCGGGGACGGGTTCAACGAGCAGTTCTTC.

The chain links TRBV19 to TRBJ1-1, with D unclear. The CDR3 spans 16 residues. Trimming took off 0 bases at V and 5 bases at J, with 16 bases between the two ends. Germline values: CDR1 LNHDA, CDR2 SQIVND (reference sequence). The CDR3, as DNA: TGTGCCAGTAGTATAGAGGTGGGTTGGGGAGGGACTGAAGCTTTCTTT. Amino acids: CASSIEVGWGGTEAFF.

There are a few counts of this clonotype. This chain joins TRBV3-1 and TRBJ1-2; a weak D match, TRBD1 (5 bases). The germline CDR1 and CDR2 sequences are LGHDT and YNNKEL (reference sequence). The V end lost 0 bases, the J end lost 6 bases, and 11 bases lay between the germline ends. CDR3 length: 14 residues. The CDR3 region is CASSQEGRRNGYTF. CDR3 DNA: TGTGCCAGCAGCCAAGAGGGACGACGGAATGGCTACACCTTC.

This sequence joins TRBV28 and TRBJ1-5; no definite D call. This CDR3 contains 10 residues. Germline-derived CDR1 and CDR2 are MDHEN and SYDVKM. The V end lost 3 bases, the J end lost 10 bases, and 4 bases lay between the germline ends. In DNA form, the CDR3 reads TGTGCCAGCAGTTTGGATCCCCAGCATTTT. It encodes CASSLDPQHF. The complete variable domain, with remaining parts taken from reference TRBV28 and TRBJ1-5, reads DVKVTQSSRYLVKRTGEKVFLECVQDMDHENMFWYRQDPGLGLRLIYFSYDVKMKEKGDIPEGYSVSREKKERFSLILESASTNQTSMYLCASSLDPQHFGDGTRLSIL.

This clonotype has a count of ten or more. V gene TRBV9 combines with J gene TRBJ2-7, with 8 bases lining up with TRBD1. This CDR3 has 15 amino acids. V lost 1 base and J lost 2; bases outside the gene matches: 5. Per germline, CDR1 SGDLS and CDR2 YYNGEE. The CDR3: CASSVNPGQAYEQYF. CDR3 in DNA: TGTGCCAGCAGCGTAAATCCGGGACAGGCCTACGAGCAGTACTTC.

Remarks on this clonotype: One end of the junction does not line up with germline, which may come from a read error. The chain combines TRBV29-1 with TRBJ1-2; possibly TRBD1 for D (6 bases). The germline CDR1 and CDR2 sequences are SQVTM and ANQGSEA. The CDR3 covers 14 residues. The CDR3 sequence is CSVEDRGPNYSYTF. The DNA of the CDR3 is TGCAGCGTTGAAGACAGGGGCCCCAACTATAGCTACACCTTC. Based on the CDR3 plus reference TRBV29-1 and TRBJ1-2, the full variable domain is SAVISQKPSRDICQRGTSLTIQCQVDSQVTMMFWYRQQPGQSLTLIATANQGSEATYESGFVIDKFPISRPNLTFSTLTVSNMSPEDSSIYLCSVEDRGPNYSYTFGSGTRLTVV.

This chain links TRBV5-5 with TRBJ2-1; D gene ambiguous. V lost 0 bases and J 9 bases, leaving 7 bases between the germline ends. This CDR3 is built from 12 residues. CDR1 SGHKS and CDR2 YYEKEE come from the germline V gene (reference sequence). The CDR3 region is CASSLGVREQFF. The DNA of the CDR3 is TGTGCCAGCAGCTTGGGAGTTCGTGAGCAGTTCTTC.

This chain connects TRBV5-1 to TRBJ2-6, with D unclear. The CDR3 is 14 amino acids. The germline V gene encodes CDR1 SGHRS and CDR2 YFSETQ. Between the trimmed V and J ends, which lost 4 bases and 6 bases, there was a span of 11 bases. In DNA, the CDR3 is TGCGCCAGCAGCATGACCTGGGTGGCCAACGTCCTGACTTTC. Translating gives CASSMTWVANVLTF.

This clonotype came up a few times. The genes are TRBV4-1 and TRBJ2-3; 8 bases are a match to TRBD2. The germline gives CDR1 MGHRA, CDR2 YSYEKL. This CDR3 has 18 residues. The V and J ends lost 1 base and 2 bases, in that order; junction bases with no gene match: 11. The CDR3 region has the DNA TGCGCCAGCAGCCAAGGGAGGGGAGCGGGGGCCTACACAGATACGCAGTATTTT. Translating it yields CASSQGRGAGAYTDTQYF.

This clonotype was recorded at least ten times. This sequence joins TRBV25-1 and TRBJ2-1, with D possibly being TRBD2 (6 bases). The germline CDR1 and CDR2 sequences are MGHDK and SYGVNS. V was cut by 4 bases and J by 9 bases, with 22 bases left in between. This CDR3 comprises 16 residues. The CDR3 loop is CASSVTGEVRLGEQFF. Written as DNA, the CDR3 is TGTGCCAGCAGTGTGACCGGGGAGGTACGCTTGGGTGAGCAGTTCTTC.

This clonotype was detected only a few times. The chain uses TRBV4-3 and TRBJ1-4, with D possibly being TRBD1 (5 bases). Between the trimmed V and J ends, which lost 3 bases and 10 bases, there was a span of 9 bases. Germline CDR1 reads LGHNA; CDR2 reads YSLEER. This CDR3 comprises 12 residues. CDR3 coding DNA: TGCGCCAGCAGCCACTCAGGGACAAAACTGTTTTTT. Its protein product is CASSHSGTKLFF.

This chain connects TRBV3-1 to TRBJ2-1, with TRBD2 matching over 8 bases. V gave up 4 bases and J gave up 3 bases; unmatched junction bases: 8. The CDR3 is made up of 16 amino acids. Germline V gene data show CDR1 as LGHDT and CDR2 as YNNKEL (reference sequence). The CDR3: CASSLRVAGHYNEQFF. The CDR3 nucleotides read TGTGCCAGCAGCCTAAGGGTAGCGGGACACTACAATGAGCAGTTCTTC.

Comment on this clonotype: Mismatch with germline at one junction end may stem from a read error. The rearrangement joins TRBV6-5 to TRBJ2-7, with 7 bases aligning to TRBD2. Germline assignment: CDR1 MNHEY and CDR2 SVGAGI. This CDR3 has 15 residues. The CDR3 loop is CASRFLSGSSYGQYF. The CDR3 DNA sequence: TGTGCCAGCAGGTTCCTTAGCGGGTCCTCCTACGGGCAGTACTTC.

The genes are TRBV29-1 and TRBJ2-1; D remains unclear. The CDR3 is 16 amino acids. With 3 bases removed from V and 0 bases from J, the gap between germline ends came to 15 bases. Per germline, CDR1 SQVTM and CDR2 ANQGSEA. CDR3 in DNA: TGCAGCGTTGAGGTCCAAAATGCTCGCTCCTACAATGAGCAGTTCTTC. Protein sequence: CSVEVQNARSYNEQFF.

This clonotype was seen ten or more times. The rearrangement links TRBV12-3 or TRBV12-4 to TRBJ1-2; 7 bases fit TRBD1. This CDR3 comprises 12 residues. With V trimmed by 5 bases and J by 8 bases, 5 bases remained unmatched. CDR3 DNA sequence: TGTGCCAGCAGTACGCAGGGGGTCGGCTACACCTTC. Translating it yields CASSTQGVGYTF.

The chain couples TRBV12-3 or TRBV12-4 to TRBJ2-4; 7 bases line up with TRBD2. This CDR3 comprises 16 residues. The V and J ends lost 5 bases and 0 bases, in that order; junction bases with no gene match: 7. The CDR3 spells CASSGGEILAKNIQYF. CDR3 sequence (DNA): TGTGCCAGCAGTGGGGGGGAGATACTAGCCAAAAACATTCAGTACTTC.

This clonotype turned up a few times. The V call is TRBV20-1, the J call TRBJ1-1; D may be TRBD1 (5 bases). The CDR3 is made up of 12 amino acids. CDR1 and CDR2 (germline): DFQATT, SNEGSKA (reference sequence). The ends were cut back, 2 bases at V and 8 bases at J, with 12 bases in the middle. The CDR3, as DNA: TGCAGTGCTAGAAATCCGACAGAGGAAGCTTTCTTT. Encoded protein: CSARNPTEEAFF.

This chain uses TRBV4-3 with TRBJ1-4, with D possibly being TRBD1 (5 bases). Looked up from germline, CDR1 is LGHNA and CDR2 is YSLEER. V lost 0 bases, J lost 4 bases, and 18 bases lay in between. This CDR3 is 18 amino acids long. The CDR3 nucleotides are TGCGCCAGCAGCCAAGATCCACGTATCCAGGGCAGTAATGAAAAACTGTTTTTT. It translates to CASSQDPRIQGSNEKLFF.